This T cell receptor beta chain comes out of a study of CD8 T cells in ankylosing spondylitis. Broader study findings: In ankylosing spondylitis blood, a motif of roughly 8 highly homologous TCR beta variants appeared characteristic.

Germline-derived CDR1 and CDR2 are SGHRS and YFSETQ. The CDR3 totals 14 residues. Trimming shortened V by 0 bases and J by 2 bases, and 6 bases separated the two germline ends. This clonotype was seen many times. Its target is not known. TCRdb recomputed calls from the 5' RACE reads with MiXCR, one row per CDR3 protein. Counted here are 330,000 or so distinct CDR3 sequences, less than 9.5% occurring once; the ten biggest clones make up approximately 15%. The source material was blood, either unsorted or a sorted T cell fraction (not recorded which). The TCR was taken from a male donor with ankylosing spondylitis. J is TRBJ1-5 and V is TRBV5-1; D call uncertain. The CDR3 bases are TGCGCCAGCAGCTTGGACGGCGGCAATCAGCCCCAGCATTTT. Its translation is CASSLDGGNQPQHF.